This T cell receptor beta chain came from a study of blood T cell repertoires in COVID-19. Study-level background: From the United States, Italy and Spain came samples of acute and convalescent COVID-19.

Germline V gene sequence: CDR1 LGHDT, CDR2 YNNKEL (reference sequence). The J segment lost 4 bases and the V segment lost 5 bases, leaving 4 bases of the junction unmatched. The CDR3 has 14 residues. Original processing methods: Amplification with reference gene primers provided the estimates of nucleated cell counts. The data were produced by immunoSEQ multiplex PCR, yet TCRdb's version contains in-frame clones alone and is incomplete. The V and J calls and the clone size are those of that table, but D and trimming were determined from the DNA. This table holds approximately 250,000 clones, approximately 89% found once. Participants reported their clinical history, and cohort assignment relied on those reports.

This chain links TRBV3-1 (or the pseudogene TRBV3-2) with TRBJ2-7, with 11 bases that match TRBD1. This clonotype was sampled from a woman between 40 and 55 years old with acute COVID-19. Sequencing was done on a sample of PBMCs or T cells enriched from blood (not recorded which). Written as DNA, the CDR3 is TGTGCCAGCAGCGGACAGGGGGCCGGGTACGAGCAGTACTTC. Residues: CASSGQGAGYEQYF.